The clone carrying this T cell receptor beta chain was seen a handful of times. Its antigen is as yet unknown. These data come from a study of T cell repertoires in cytomegalovirus infection. Study-wide background: Use of recently identified HLA-C-restricted and well-studied HLA-B-restricted CMV epitopes was part of the study.

TCRdb re-analysed the reads in MiXCR, keeping a single row per CDR3 protein. The sample yields 700,000 to 900,000 distinct CDR3 sequences, approximately 32% seen once. J lost 4 bases, V lost 2 bases, and 2 bases had no gene match. CDR1 and CDR2 (germline): SGHTA, FQGNSA. The CDR3 totals 14 residues. The chain couples TRBV7-2 to TRBJ2-3; 8 bases line up with TRBD2. Material: cultured CD8+ T cells from PBMCs, obtained from culture after CMV antigen stimulation. The sequence came from a human donor in good health (CMV status not recorded). Some clones in this sample may be carry-over from other donors' samples. The CDR3: CASSLTLAADTQYF. The CDR3 DNA reads as TGTGCCAGCAGCTTAACACTAGCGGCAGATACGCAGTATTTT.